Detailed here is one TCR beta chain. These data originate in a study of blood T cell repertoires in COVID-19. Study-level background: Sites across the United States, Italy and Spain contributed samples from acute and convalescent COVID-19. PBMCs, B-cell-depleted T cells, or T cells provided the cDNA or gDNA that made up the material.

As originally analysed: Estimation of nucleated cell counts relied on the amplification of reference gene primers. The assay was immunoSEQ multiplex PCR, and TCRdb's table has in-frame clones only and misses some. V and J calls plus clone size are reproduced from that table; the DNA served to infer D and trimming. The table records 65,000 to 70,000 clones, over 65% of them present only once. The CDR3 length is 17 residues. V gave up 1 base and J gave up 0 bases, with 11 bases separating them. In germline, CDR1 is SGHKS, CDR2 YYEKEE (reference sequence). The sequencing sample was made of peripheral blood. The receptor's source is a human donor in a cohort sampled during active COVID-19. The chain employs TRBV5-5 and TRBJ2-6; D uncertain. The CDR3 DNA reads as TGTGCCAGCAGCTTGTTGGCAGCGAGCTCTGGGGCCAACGTCCTGACTTTC. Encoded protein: CASSLLAASSGANVLTF.